This T cell receptor (beta chain) was captured in a study of cytomegalovirus exposure and HLA in healthy donors. Study summary: Prior work identified 120 million or so unique TCR beta sequences in 150 million to 200 million T cells.

Note on this clone: The antigen is unknown.

Germline lookup yields CDR1 LNHDA and CDR2 SQIVND (reference sequence). The CDR3 consists of 18 residues. V dropped 5 bases and J dropped 3; count of bases not matched to a gene: 15. Whole-study findings and limits: Most sequenced TCRs were rare (though some public TCRs occurred in many donors). Later analysis identified a missense DCLRE1C variant that was linked to TCR beta V- and J-gene trimming.

The PCR ran on 60 Vbeta and 13 Jbeta primers. Libraries were prepared by immunoSEQ multiplex PCR; TCRdb keeps only in-frame clonotypes and omits some of them. The top ten hold around 4.2% of the sample, which has fewer than 150,000 clones, approximately 69% seen once. The source material was PBMCs. The chain links TRBV19 to TRBJ1-5, with 8 bases matching TRBD1. The source is a woman aged 40 to 50 in good health and CMV-seropositive. The CDR3 region is CASSPTPATGADNQPQHF. CDR3 DNA sequence: TGTGCCAGTAGTCCAACCCCCGCGACAGGGGCCGACAATCAGCCCCAGCATTTT. Full variable domain (missing parts from reference TRBV19 and TRBJ1-5): DGGITQSPKYLFRKEGQNVTLSCEQNLNHDAMYWYRQDPGQGLRLIYYSQIVNDFQKGDIAEGYSVSREKKESFPLTVTSAQKNPTAFYLCASSPTPATGADNQPQHFGDGTRLSIL.